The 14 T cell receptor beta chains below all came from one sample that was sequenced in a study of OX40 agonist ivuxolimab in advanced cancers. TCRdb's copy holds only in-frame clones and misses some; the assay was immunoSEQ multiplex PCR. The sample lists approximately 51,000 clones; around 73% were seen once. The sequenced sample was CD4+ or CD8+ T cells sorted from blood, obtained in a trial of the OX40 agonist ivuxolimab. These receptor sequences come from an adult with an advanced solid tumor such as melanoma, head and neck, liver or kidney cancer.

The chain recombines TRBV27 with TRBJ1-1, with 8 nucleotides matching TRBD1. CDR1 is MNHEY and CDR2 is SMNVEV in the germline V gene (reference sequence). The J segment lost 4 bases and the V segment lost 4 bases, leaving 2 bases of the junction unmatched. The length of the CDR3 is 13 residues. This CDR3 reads CASSSGQATEAFF. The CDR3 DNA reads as TGTGCCAGCAGTTCGGGACAGGCCACTGAAGCTTTCTTT.

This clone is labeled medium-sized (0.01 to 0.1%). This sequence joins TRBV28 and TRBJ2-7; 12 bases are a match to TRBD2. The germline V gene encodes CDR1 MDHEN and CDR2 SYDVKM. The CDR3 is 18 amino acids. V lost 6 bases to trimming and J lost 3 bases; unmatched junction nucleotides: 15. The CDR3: CASSFVGLAGLEGYEQYF. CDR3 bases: TGTGCCAGCAGCTTCGTCGGACTAGCGGGACTAGAGGGCTACGAGCAGTACTTC.

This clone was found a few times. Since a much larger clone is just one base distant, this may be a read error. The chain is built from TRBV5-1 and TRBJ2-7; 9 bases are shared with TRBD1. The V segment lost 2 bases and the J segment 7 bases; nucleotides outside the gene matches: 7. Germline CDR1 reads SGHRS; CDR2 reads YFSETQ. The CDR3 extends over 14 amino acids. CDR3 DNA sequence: TGCGCCAGCAGCTTTCAACAGGGGGCGGGGGAGCAGTACTTC. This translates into CASSFQQGAGEQYF.

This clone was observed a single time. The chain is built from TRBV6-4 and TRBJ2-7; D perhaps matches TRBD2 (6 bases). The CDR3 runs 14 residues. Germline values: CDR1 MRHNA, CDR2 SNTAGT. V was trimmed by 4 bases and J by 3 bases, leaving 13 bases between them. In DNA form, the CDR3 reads TGTGCCAGCAGTGTCGAACTAGCAGGCTACGAGCAGTACTTC. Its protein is CASSVELAGYEQYF.

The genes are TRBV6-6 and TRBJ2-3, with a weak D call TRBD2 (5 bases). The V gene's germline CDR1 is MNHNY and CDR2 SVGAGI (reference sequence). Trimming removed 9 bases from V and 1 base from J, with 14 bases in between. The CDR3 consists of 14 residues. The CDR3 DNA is TGTGCCAGTGCAGCGACTACTGGCACAGATACGCAGTATTTT. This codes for CASAATTGTDTQYF.

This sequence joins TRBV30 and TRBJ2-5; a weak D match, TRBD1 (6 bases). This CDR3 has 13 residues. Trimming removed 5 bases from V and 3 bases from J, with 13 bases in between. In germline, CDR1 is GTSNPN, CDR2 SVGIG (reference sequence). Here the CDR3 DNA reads TGTGCCTGGTCCCAGGGGAATGAAGAGACCCAGTACTTC. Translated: CAWSQGNEETQYF.

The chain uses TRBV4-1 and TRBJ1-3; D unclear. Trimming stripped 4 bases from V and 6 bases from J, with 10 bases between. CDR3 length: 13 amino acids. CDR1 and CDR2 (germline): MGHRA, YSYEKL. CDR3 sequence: CASSRTLLNTIYF. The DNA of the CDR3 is TGCGCCAGCAGCCGTACACTTCTAAACACCATATATTTT.

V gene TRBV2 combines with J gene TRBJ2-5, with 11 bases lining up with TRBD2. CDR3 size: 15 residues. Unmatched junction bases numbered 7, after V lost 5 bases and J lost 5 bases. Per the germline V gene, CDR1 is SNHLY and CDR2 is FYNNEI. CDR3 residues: CASSTSGGSWETQYF. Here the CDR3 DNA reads TGTGCCAGCAGTACTAGCGGGGGTTCGTGGGAGACCCAGTACTTC.

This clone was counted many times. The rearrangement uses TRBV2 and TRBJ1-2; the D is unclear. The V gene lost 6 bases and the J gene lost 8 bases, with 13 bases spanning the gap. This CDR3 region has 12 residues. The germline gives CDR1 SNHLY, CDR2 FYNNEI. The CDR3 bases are TGTGCCAGCAGCCCCATGGCCGTCGGCTACACCTTC. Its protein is CASSPMAVGYTF.

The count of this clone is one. CDR3 protein: CASSLGRDYGYTF. DNA of the CDR3: TGTGCCAGCAGCTTAGGACGGGACTATGGCTACACCTTC. The chain joins TRBV5-6 to TRBJ1-2; D call uncertain. V dropped 2 bases and J dropped 3 bases, with 8 bases sitting between them. CDR3 length equals 13 residues. Germline V lookup: CDR1 SGHDT, CDR2 YYEEEE.

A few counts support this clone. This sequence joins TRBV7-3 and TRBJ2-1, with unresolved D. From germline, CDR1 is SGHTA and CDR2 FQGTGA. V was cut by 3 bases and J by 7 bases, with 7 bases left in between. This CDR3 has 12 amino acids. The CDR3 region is CASSLDANEQFF. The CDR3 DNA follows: TGTGCCAGCAGCTTGGACGCTAATGAGCAGTTCTTC.

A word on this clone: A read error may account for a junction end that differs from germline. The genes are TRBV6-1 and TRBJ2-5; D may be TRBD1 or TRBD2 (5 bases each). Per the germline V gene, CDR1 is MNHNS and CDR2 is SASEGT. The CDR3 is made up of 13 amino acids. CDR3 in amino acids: CASNWDHQGTQYF. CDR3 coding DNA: TGTGCCAGCAATTGGGACCACCAAGGGACCCAGTACTTC.

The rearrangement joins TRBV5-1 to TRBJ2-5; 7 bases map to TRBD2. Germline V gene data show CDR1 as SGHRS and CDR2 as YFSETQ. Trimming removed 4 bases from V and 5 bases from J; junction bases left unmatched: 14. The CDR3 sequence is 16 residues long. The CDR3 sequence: CASSPGLVGVGETQYF. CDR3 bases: TGCGCCAGCAGCCCAGGACTAGTGGGAGTGGGGGAGACCCAGTACTTC.

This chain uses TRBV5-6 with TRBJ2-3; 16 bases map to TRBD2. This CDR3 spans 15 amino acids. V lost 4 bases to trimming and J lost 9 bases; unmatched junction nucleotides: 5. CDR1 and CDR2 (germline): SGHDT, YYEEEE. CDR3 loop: CASSTGTSGRVTQYF. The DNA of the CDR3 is TGTGCCAGCAGCACTGGGACTAGCGGGAGGGTCACGCAGTATTTT.